Following are 30 T cell receptor beta chains from one sample sequenced in a study of identical twins. Each CDR3 protein is one row after TCRdb ran MiXCR on the 5' RACE reads. The data hold some 760,000 distinct CDR3 sequences, with 18% observed a single time. A further study also used this sample, focusing on T cells expressing NK-cell markers.

Input material: PBMCs. These receptor sequences come from a woman aged 18-29 years in good health.

A few counts support this clonotype. The gene calls are TRBV6-4 and TRBJ2-1; no reliable D call. This CDR3 region has 13 residues. V was clipped by 3 bases and J by 2 bases, with 5 bases between them. Germline V gene data show CDR1 as MRHNA and CDR2 as SNTAGT. CDR3 nucleotide sequence: TGTGCCAGCAGTGAAACTACCTACAATGAGCAGTTCTTC. As protein: CASSETTYNEQFF.

The table lists this clonotype with a few counts. The genes are TRBV5-6 and TRBJ2-1; D remains ambiguous. V was clipped by 0 bases and J by 4 bases, with 8 bases between them. The CDR3 totals 14 residues. The germline CDR1 and CDR2 sequences are SGHDT and YYEEEE. CDR3 in DNA: TGTGCCAGCAGCTTGGGGCTAGGATACAATGAGCAGTTCTTC. Translated, it gives CASSLGLGYNEQFF.

This clonotype was counted many times. The rearrangement links TRBV12-3 or TRBV12-4 to TRBJ2-1; maybe TRBD2 (5 bases). The CDR3 has 11 amino acids. V lost 6 bases, J lost 10 bases, and 10 bases lay in between. DNA for the CDR3: TGTGCCAGCAGCTTAACGGGGGAGCAGTTCTTC. Translating it yields CASSLTGEQFF.

This clonotype was seen a few times. The rearrangement uses TRBV3-1 and TRBJ1-2; TRBD1 is a possible D gene (5 bases). The CDR3 is 12 amino acids. Germline CDR1 is LGHDT and CDR2 is YNNKEL (reference sequence). Trimming shortened V by 3 bases and J by 14 bases, and 16 bases separated the two germline ends. CDR3 in DNA: TGTGCCAGCAGCCACGGCGGAGGGGTGAGAACCTTC. It translates to CASSHGGGVRTF.

This clonotype was detected a few times. The chain uses TRBV6-1 and TRBJ2-5; weak D call: TRBD2 (5 bases). V shed 6 bases and J shed 5 bases, with 16 bases lying between them. Per the germline V gene, CDR1 is MNHNS and CDR2 is SASEGT. This CDR3 is built from 14 residues. Here the CDR3 DNA reads TGTGCCAGCAGCTCAACGGGGATGAGGGAGACCCAGTACTTC. Translation gives CASSSTGMRETQYF.

In regard to this clonotype: An end of the junction does not agree with germline; a read error may underlie this. The rearrangement uses TRBV7-7 and TRBJ2-5; TRBD2 matches 8 bases. The CDR3 contains 15 residues. The V gene's germline CDR1 is SSHAT and CDR2 FNYEAQ (reference sequence). The CDR3 loop reads CASSLSGTRQETQYF. As DNA, the CDR3 is TGTGCTAGCAGCTTAAGCGGGACTAGGCAGGAGACCCAGTACTTC.

The chain uses TRBV7-2 and TRBJ2-3; D unclear. CDR1 and CDR2 from the germline V gene are SGHTA and FQGNSA. Trimming left V 4 bases short and J 0 bases short, with 11 bases between. This CDR3 has 15 residues. CDR3 in amino acids: CASSSPSRSTDTQYF. CDR3 nucleotides: TGTGCCAGCAGCTCGCCCTCTAGAAGCACAGATACGCAGTATTTT.

This clonotype was observed a few times. The chain links TRBV5-1 to TRBJ2-3, with 9 bases aligning to TRBD2. This CDR3 region has 15 residues. V was pared by 7 bases and J by 4 bases, with 10 bases of the junction left unmatched. Germline CDR1 is SGHRS and CDR2 is YFSETQ. The CDR3 here is CASSRNSGGPDTQYF. The CDR3 DNA reads TGCGCCAGCTCTCGGAATAGCGGGGGCCCAGATACGCAGTATTTT.

V gene TRBV12-3 or TRBV12-4 combines with J gene TRBJ1-1; 9 bases agree with TRBD1. V trimming: 2 bases; J trimming: 10 bases; junction bases outside the gene matches: 2. This CDR3 spans 12 amino acids. CDR3 DNA: TGTGCCAGCAGTTTATCGGACAGGGGAGCTTTCTTT. Translated: CASSLSDRGAFF.

This chain joins TRBV7-2 and TRBJ2-7, with 11 bases identical to TRBD2. The CDR3 is made up of 17 amino acids. The germline gives CDR1 SGHTA, CDR2 FQGNSA. The V gene end was trimmed by 5 bases and the J gene end by 0 bases; junction bases not matched to a gene: 9. CDR3 DNA sequence: TGTGCCAGCAGCCTTCGGACTAGCGGGCGCATCTCCTACGAGCAGTACTTC. Encoded protein: CASSLRTSGRISYEQYF.

The genes are TRBV10-3 and TRBJ2-1; perhaps D is TRBD1 or TRBD2 (6 bases each). Trimming left V 10 bases short and J 9 bases short, with 19 bases between. Per the germline V gene, CDR1 is ENHRY and CDR2 is SYGVKD. The CDR3 runs 13 residues. Written as DNA, the CDR3 is TGTGCCACCCTCGGGGGCTCTAGGGTTGAGCAGTTCTTC. It yields the protein CATLGGSRVEQFF.

This clonotype came up a few times. This chain joins TRBV12-3 or TRBV12-4 and TRBJ2-1; TRBD2 matches 11 bases. CDR3 length equals 18 residues. J was trimmed by 4 bases and V by 3 bases; bases with no gene match: 11. The CDR3 loop reads CASSFDPLAGGSYNEQFF. CDR3 DNA: TGTGCCAGCAGTTTCGATCCCTTAGCGGGAGGGTCGTACAATGAGCAGTTCTTC.

This clonotype appeared many times. The V call is TRBV12-3 or TRBV12-4, the J call TRBJ2-1; the D is unclear. V dropped 5 bases and J dropped 0 bases, with 8 bases sitting between them. The CDR3 sequence is 14 residues long. The CDR3 sequence is CASSPQSSYNEQFF. CDR3 bases: TGTGCCAGCAGTCCCCAGAGCTCCTACAATGAGCAGTTCTTC.

This clonotype was counted only a few times. The chain has TRBV5-1 and TRBJ2-1; a weak D match, TRBD2 (6 bases). V gave up 1 base and J gave up 5 bases, with 13 bases separating them. CDR1 is SGHRS and CDR2 is YFSETQ in the germline V gene. This CDR3 has 15 residues. CDR3 amino acids: CASSLLISGHNEQFF. The CDR3 nucleotides are TGCGCCAGCAGCTTGTTAATTAGCGGACACAATGAGCAGTTCTTC. Filled out from reference TRBV5-1 and TRBJ2-1, the complete variable domain reads KAGVTQTPRYLIKTRGQQVTLSCSPISGHRSVSWYQQTPGQGLQFLFEYFSETQRNKGNFPGRFSGRQFSNSRSEMNVSTLELGDSALYLCASSLLISGHNEQFFGPGTRLTVL.

This clonotype was detected ten times or more. The V gene is TRBV10-2, the J gene TRBJ2-7; possibly TRBD1 for D (5 bases). The CDR3 extends over 12 amino acids. Germline CDR1 reads WSHSY; CDR2 reads SAAADI. The ends were cut back, 10 bases at V and 7 bases at J, with 17 bases in the middle. Here the CDR3 DNA reads TGCGCCATCAGGGCAGAACTGGGGGAGCAGTACTTC. Its translation: CAIRAELGEQYF.

This clonotype was picked up a small number of times. This chain links TRBV29-1 with TRBJ1-2, with 8 bases lining up with TRBD1. Germline V CDR1 and CDR2: SQVTM, ANQGSEA. The length of the CDR3 is 13 residues. CDR3 protein: CCAPGQGGYGYTF. CDR3 sequence (DNA): TGCTGCGCCCCCGGACAGGGTGGCTATGGCTACACCTTC.

The chain links TRBV15 to TRBJ1-1, with D unresolved. V gave up 1 base and J gave up 3 bases, with 9 bases separating them. Germline V lookup: CDR1 LNHNV, CDR2 YYDKDF (reference sequence). The CDR3 is 14 residues long. Here the CDR3 reads CATSRVGEDTEAFF. The DNA for the CDR3 is TGTGCCACCAGCAGAGTCGGGGAGGACACTGAAGCTTTCTTT.

Only a few counts were recorded for this clonotype. This sequence joins TRBV18 and TRBJ2-7, with unresolved D. This CDR3 is 16 amino acids long. Germline CDR1 KGHSH, CDR2 LQKENI. V was shortened by 5 bases and J by 3 bases, with 20 bases between the two germline ends. DNA of the CDR3: TGTGCCAGCTCAACCCATCGGACGGCCCTCAACTACGAGCAGTACTTC. Protein: CASSTHRTALNYEQYF.

This chain uses TRBV3-1 with TRBJ2-3; unclear D gene. CDR3 length equals 12 residues. Germline V gives CDR1 LGHDT, CDR2 YNNKEL (reference sequence). V lost 10 bases and J lost 6, with 14 bases in between. The DNA of the CDR3 is TGTGCCACCGAGGATGGGGTGGATACGCAGTATTTT. It codes for CATEDGVDTQYF.

This chain uses TRBV12-3 or TRBV12-4 with TRBJ1-2, with TRBD1 as a possible D gene (5 bases). Trimming stripped 1 base from V and 7 bases from J, with 10 bases between. The CDR3 extends over 13 amino acids. The CDR3 nucleotides read TGTGCCAGCAGTTTAGAGACAGTTGGTGGCTACACCTTC. Its translation: CASSLETVGGYTF.

This sequence joins TRBV18 and TRBJ1-1; TRBD1 aligns across 7 bases. Germline V gene lookup returns CDR1 KGHSH and CDR2 LQKENI. The CDR3 extends over 15 amino acids. The V and J ends lost 3 bases and 1 base, in that order; junction bases with no gene match: 5. The CDR3 nucleotides are TGTGCCAGCTCACCCCAGGGGGGGGCGAACACTGAAGCTTTCTTT. Translated: CASSPQGGANTEAFF.

This clonotype turned up a few times. V gene TRBV20-1 combines with J gene TRBJ1-3; D is unresolved. Germline V gene lookup returns CDR1 DFQATT and CDR2 SNEGSKA (reference sequence). The CDR3 totals 16 residues. The ends were cut back, 1 base at V and 2 bases at J, with 15 bases in the middle. The CDR3 nucleotides are TGCAGTGCTAGAGGGTTATTTGGAACGACTGGAAACACCATATATTTT. Encoded protein: CSARGLFGTTGNTIYF.

This clonotype occurred a few times. V gene TRBV3-1 combines with J gene TRBJ2-5, with 8 bases aligning to TRBD1. J lost 3 bases, V lost 0 bases, and 6 bases had no gene match. The CDR3 runs 16 residues. The germline gives CDR1 LGHDT, CDR2 YNNKEL (reference sequence). CDR3 sequence reads: CASSQDGRGLEETQYF. DNA for the CDR3: TGTGCCAGCAGCCAAGACGGCAGGGGGCTCGAAGAGACCCAGTACTTC.

The chain has TRBV7-9 and TRBJ2-5; D unresolved. The CDR3 loop spans 15 amino acids. V dropped 3 bases and J dropped 5 bases, with 16 bases sitting between them. CDR1 is SEHNR and CDR2 is FQNEAQ in the germline V gene (reference sequence). Here the CDR3 reads CASSLAGWAVETQYF. CDR3 DNA: TGTGCCAGCAGCTTGGCAGGCTGGGCAGTGGAGACCCAGTACTTC.

This chain uses TRBV5-1 with TRBJ2-7; D uncertain. Trimming cost V 0 bases and J 7 bases, with 11 bases left between them. CDR3 length: 13 amino acids. Germline-derived CDR1 and CDR2 are SGHRS and YFSETQ. The CDR3 nucleotides are TGCGCCAGCAGCTTGGCTATTAGGCGGGAGCAGTACTTC. Its protein product is CASSLAIRREQYF.

The sample holds a few counts of this clonotype. This rearrangement joins TRBV25-1 to TRBJ1-1, with 8 positions matching TRBD1. Unmatched junction bases numbered 7, after V lost 7 bases and J lost 6 bases. The germline V gene has CDR1 MGHDK and CDR2 SYGVNS. The length of the CDR3 is 13 residues. CDR3 sequence: CASTGGWFAEAFF. CDR3 sequence (DNA): TGTGCCAGCACAGGGGGCTGGTTCGCTGAAGCTTTCTTT.

This clonotype was recorded at least ten times. The chain joins TRBV12-3 or TRBV12-4 to TRBJ1-3, with D tentatively TRBD1 (5 bases). Trimming took off 8 bases at V and 4 bases at J, with 12 bases between the two ends. The CDR3 sequence is 13 residues long. The CDR3 is CASLWDGGNTIYF. As DNA, the CDR3 is TGTGCCAGCTTATGGGACGGGGGAAACACCATATATTTT.

The chain recombines TRBV20-1 with TRBJ2-7; the match to TRBD1 covers 8 bases. J lost 6 bases, V lost 4 bases, and 14 bases had no gene match. CDR1 is DFQATT and CDR2 is SNEGSKA in the germline V gene (reference sequence). The CDR3 totals 15 residues. The CDR3 nucleotides read TGCAGTGCTAAAGGACAGGGCCTTATGGAGGCCGAGCAGTACTTC. It translates to CSAKGQGLMEAEQYF.

The chain carries TRBV11-2 and TRBJ2-5; TRBD2 aligns across 8 bases. Germline CDR1 is SGHAT and CDR2 is FQNNGV. The ends lost 6 bases at V and 5 bases at J; junction bases unmatched: 8. The CDR3 is 14 residues long. CDR3 region: CASRAGGLGETQYF. DNA for the CDR3: TGTGCCAGCAGGGCGGGGGGCCTTGGTGAGACCCAGTACTTC.

The chain joins TRBV6-5 to TRBJ2-1, with D perhaps TRBD1 (6 bases). The V end lost 0 bases, the J end lost 7 bases, and 16 bases lay between the germline ends. Germline lookup yields CDR1 MNHEY and CDR2 SVGAGI. The CDR3 contains 16 residues. CDR3 amino acids: CASSYSLGTYENEQFF. The CDR3 DNA follows: TGTGCCAGCAGTTACTCACTCGGGACATACGAAAATGAGCAGTTCTTC.